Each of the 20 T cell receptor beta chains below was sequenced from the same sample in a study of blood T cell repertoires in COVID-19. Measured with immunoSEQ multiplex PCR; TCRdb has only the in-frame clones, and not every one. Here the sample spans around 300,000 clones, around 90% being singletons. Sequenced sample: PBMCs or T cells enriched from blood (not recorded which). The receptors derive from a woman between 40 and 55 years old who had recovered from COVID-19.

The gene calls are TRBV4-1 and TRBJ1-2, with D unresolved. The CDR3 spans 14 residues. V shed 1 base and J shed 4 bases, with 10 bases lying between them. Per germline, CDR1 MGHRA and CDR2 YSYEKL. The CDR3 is CASSQATVAYGYTF. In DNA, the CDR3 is TGCGCCAGCAGCCAAGCCACAGTGGCCTATGGCTACACCTTC.

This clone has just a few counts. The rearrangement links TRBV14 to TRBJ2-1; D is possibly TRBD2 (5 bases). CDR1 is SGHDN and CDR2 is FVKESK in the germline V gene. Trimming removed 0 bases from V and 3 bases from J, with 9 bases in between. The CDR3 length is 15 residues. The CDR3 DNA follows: TGTGCCAGCAGCCAAGATCTCGGGATCTACAATGAGCAGTTCTTC. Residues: CASSQDLGIYNEQFF. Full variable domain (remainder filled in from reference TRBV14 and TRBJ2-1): EAGVTQFPSHSVIEKGQTVTLRCDPISGHDNLYWYRRVMGKEIKFLLHFVKESKQDESGMPNNRFLAERTGGTYSTLKVQPAELEDSGVYFCASSQDLGIYNEQFFGPGTRLTVL.

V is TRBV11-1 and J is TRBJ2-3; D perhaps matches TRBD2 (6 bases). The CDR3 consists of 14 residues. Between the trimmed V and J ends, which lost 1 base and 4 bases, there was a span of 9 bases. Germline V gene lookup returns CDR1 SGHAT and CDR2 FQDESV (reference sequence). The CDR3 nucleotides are TGTGCCAGCAGCTTAGTCCGACTAGCAGATACGCAGTATTTT. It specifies CASSLVRLADTQYF.

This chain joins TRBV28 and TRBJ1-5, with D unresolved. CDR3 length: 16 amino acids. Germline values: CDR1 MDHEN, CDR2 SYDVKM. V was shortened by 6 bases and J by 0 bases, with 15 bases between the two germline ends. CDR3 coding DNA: TGTGCCAGCAGCCGAGGACTGACTTATAGCAATCAGCCCCAGCATTTT. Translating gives CASSRGLTYSNQPQHF. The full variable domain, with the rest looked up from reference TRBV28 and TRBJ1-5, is DVKVTQSSRYLVKRTGEKVFLECVQDMDHENMFWYRQDPGLGLRLIYFSYDVKMKEKGDIPEGYSVSREKKERFSLILESASTNQTSMYLCASSRGLTYSNQPQHFGDGTRLSIL.

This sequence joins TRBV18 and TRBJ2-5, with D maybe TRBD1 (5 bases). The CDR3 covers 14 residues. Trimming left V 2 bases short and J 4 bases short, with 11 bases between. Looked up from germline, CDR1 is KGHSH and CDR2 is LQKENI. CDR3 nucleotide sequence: TGTGCCAGCTCACCATCTTGGGGCGGAGAGACCCAGTACTTC. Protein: CASSPSWGGETQYF.

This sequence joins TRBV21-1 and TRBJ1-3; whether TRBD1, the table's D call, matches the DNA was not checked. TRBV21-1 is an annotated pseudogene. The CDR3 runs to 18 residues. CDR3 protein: CASSSGRGRFRTGNTIYF. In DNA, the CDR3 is TGTGCCAGCAGCAGTGGCAGGGGGAGATTTCGCACTGGAAACACCATATATTTT.

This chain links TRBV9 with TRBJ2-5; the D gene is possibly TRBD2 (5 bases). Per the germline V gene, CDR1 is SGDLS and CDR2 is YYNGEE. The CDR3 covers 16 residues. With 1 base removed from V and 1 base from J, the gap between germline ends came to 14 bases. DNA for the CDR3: TGTGCCAGCAGCGTATCTCCAGCGGCCACCCAAGAGACCCAGTACTTC. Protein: CASSVSPAATQETQYF.

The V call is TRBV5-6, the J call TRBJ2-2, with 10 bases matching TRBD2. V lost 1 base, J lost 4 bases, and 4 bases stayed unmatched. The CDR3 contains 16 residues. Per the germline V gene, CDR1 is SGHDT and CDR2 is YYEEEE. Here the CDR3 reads CASSLSGRALTGELFF. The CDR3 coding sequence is TGTGCCAGCAGCTTGAGCGGGAGGGCCCTCACCGGGGAGCTGTTTTTT.

The CDR3, as DNA: TGTGCCACCAGTGATGTTACAGGGGTCGGTGGCTACACCTTC. It yields the protein CATSDVTGVGGYTF. The chain recombines TRBV24-1 with TRBJ1-2; 7 bases are shared with TRBD1. The V and J ends lost 3 bases and 7 bases, in that order; junction bases with no gene match: 7. Germline CDR1 and CDR2: KGHDR and SFDVKD. The CDR3 is 14 residues long.

CDR3 coding DNA: TGTGCCAGCACTGCCGGGACTCCCGTGTACGAGCAGTACTTC. As protein: CASTAGTPVYEQYF. V is TRBV7-9 and J is TRBJ2-7; tentatively, D is TRBD2 (6 bases). CDR3 length equals 14 residues. Looked up from germline, CDR1 is SEHNR and CDR2 is FQNEAQ (reference sequence). V was clipped by 7 bases and J by 4 bases, with 17 bases between them. Supplemented by reference TRBV7-9 and TRBJ2-7, the full variable domain reads DTGVSQNPRHKITKRGQNVTFRCDPISEHNRLYWYRQTLGQGPEFLTYFQNEAQLEKSRLLSDRFSAERPKGSFSTLEIQRTEQGDSAMYLCASTAGTPVYEQYFGPGTRLTVT.

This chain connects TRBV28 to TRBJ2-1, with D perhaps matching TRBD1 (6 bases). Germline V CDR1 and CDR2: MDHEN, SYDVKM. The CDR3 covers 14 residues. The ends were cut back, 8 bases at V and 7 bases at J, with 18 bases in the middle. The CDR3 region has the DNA TGTGCCAGCGGGGTCCAGGGGCTCGAGAATGAGCAGTTCTTC. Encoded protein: CASGVQGLENEQFF. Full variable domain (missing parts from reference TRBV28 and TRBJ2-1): DVKVTQSSRYLVKRTGEKVFLECVQDMDHENMFWYRQDPGLGLRLIYFSYDVKMKEKGDIPEGYSVSREKKERFSLILESASTNQTSMYLCASGVQGLENEQFFGPGTRLTVL.

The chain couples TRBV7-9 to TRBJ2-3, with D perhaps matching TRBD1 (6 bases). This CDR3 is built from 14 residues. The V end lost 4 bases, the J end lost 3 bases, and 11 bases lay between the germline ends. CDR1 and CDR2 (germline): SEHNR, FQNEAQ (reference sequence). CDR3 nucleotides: TGTGCCAGCAGCTACGCCGGGACAACAGATACGCAGTATTTT. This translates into CASSYAGTTDTQYF.

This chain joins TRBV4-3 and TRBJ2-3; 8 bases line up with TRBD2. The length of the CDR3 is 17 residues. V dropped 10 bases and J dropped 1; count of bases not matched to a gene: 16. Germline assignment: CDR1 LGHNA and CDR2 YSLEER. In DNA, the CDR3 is TGCGCCATCATAGCTCTTCCTAGCGGGCCAGGCACAGATACGCAGTATTTT. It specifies CAIIALPSGPGTDTQYF.

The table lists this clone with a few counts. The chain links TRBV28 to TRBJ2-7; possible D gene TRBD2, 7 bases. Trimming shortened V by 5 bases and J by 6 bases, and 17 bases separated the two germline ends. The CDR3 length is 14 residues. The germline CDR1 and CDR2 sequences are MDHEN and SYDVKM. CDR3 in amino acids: CASSPWREGGEQYF. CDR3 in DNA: TGTGCCAGCAGTCCTTGGAGGGAGGGGGGCGAGCAGTACTTC.

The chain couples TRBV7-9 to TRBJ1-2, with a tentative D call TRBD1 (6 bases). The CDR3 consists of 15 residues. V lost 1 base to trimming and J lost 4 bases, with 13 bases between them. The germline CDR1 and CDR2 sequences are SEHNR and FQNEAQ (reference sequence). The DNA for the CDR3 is TGTGCCAGCAGCTTAGTCTTGGGGGCGACCTATGGCTACACCTTC. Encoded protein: CASSLVLGATYGYTF.

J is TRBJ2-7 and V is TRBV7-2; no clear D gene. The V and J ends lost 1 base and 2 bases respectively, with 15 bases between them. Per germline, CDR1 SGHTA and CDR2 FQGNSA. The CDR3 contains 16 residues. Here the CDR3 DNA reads TGTGCCAGCAGCTTAGTTTCCGTGGTCGAGGCCTACGAGCAGTACTTC. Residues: CASSLVSVVEAYEQYF.

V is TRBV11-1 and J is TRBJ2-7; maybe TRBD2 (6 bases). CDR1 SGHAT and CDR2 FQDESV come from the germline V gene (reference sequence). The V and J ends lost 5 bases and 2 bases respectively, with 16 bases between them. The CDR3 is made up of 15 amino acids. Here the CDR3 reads CASSEPGTPPYEQYF. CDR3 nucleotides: TGTGCCAGCAGCGAACCCGGGACTCCTCCCTACGAGCAGTACTTC.

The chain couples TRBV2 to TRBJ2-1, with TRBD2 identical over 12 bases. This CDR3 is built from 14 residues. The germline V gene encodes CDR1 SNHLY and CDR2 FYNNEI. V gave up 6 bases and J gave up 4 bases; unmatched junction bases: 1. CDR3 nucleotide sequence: TGTGCCAGCAGAGGGACTAGCGGGTACAATGAGCAGTTCTTC. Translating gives CASRGTSGYNEQFF.

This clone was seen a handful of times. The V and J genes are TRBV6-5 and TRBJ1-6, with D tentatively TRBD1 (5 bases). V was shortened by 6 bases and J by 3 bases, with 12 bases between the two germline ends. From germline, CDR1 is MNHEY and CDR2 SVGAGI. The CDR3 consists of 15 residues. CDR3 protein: CASRTGGNYNSPLHF. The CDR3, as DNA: TGTGCCAGCAGAACGGGGGGGAACTATAATTCACCCCTCCACTTT.

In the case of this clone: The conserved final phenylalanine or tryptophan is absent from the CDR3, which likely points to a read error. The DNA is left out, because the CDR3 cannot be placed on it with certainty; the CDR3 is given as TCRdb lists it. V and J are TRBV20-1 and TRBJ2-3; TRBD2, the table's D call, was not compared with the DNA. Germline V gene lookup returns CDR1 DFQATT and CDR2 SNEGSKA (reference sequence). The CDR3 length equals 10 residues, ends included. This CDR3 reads CSASAGDPRL.